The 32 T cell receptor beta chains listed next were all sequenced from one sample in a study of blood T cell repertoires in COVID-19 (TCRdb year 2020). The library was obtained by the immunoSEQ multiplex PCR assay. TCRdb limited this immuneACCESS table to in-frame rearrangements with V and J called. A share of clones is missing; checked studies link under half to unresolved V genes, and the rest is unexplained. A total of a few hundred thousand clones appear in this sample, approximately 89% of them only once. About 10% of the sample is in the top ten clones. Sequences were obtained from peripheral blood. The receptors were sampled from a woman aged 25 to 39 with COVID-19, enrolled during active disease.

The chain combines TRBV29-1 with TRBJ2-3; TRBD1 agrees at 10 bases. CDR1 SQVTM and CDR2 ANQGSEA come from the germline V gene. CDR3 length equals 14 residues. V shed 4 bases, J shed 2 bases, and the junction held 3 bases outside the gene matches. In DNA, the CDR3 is TGCAGCGTTGGCGGGACAGGGGCCACAGATACGCAGTATTTT. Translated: CSVGGTGATDTQYF.

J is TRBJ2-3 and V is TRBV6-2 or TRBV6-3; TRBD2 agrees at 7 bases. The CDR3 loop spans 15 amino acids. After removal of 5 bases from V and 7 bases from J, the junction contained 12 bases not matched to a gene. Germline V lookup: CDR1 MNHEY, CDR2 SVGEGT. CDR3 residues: CASSPRTRRGNTQYF. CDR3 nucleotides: TGTGCCAGCAGTCCCCGGACTAGACGCGGGAATACGCAGTATTTT.

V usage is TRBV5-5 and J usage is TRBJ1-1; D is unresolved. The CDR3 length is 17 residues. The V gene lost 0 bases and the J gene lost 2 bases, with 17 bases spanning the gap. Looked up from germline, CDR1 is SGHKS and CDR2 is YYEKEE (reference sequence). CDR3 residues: CASSLEFRVTSNTEAFF. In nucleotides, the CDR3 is TGTGCCAGCAGCTTGGAATTCCGGGTCACTTCTAACACTGAAGCTTTCTTT. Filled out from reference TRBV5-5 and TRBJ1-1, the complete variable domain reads DAGVTQSPTHLIKTRGQQVTLRCSPISGHKSVSWYQQVLGQGPQFIFQYYEKEERGRGNFPDRFSARQFPNYSSELNVNALLLGDSALYLCASSLEFRVTSNTEAFFGQGTRLTVV.

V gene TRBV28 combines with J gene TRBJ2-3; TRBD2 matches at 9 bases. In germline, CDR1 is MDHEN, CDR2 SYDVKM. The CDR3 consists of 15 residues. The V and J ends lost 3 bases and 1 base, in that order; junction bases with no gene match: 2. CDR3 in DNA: TGTGCCAGCAGTTTTGCGGGAGGGGGCACAGATACGCAGTATTTT. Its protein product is CASSFAGGGTDTQYF.

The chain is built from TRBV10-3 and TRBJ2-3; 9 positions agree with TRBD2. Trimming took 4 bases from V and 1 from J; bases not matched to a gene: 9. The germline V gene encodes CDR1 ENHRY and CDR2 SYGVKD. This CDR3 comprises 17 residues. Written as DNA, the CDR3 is TGTGCCATCAGTGGTAGCGGGAGAGGGGTGGGCACAGATACGCAGTATTTT. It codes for CAISGSGRGVGTDTQYF.

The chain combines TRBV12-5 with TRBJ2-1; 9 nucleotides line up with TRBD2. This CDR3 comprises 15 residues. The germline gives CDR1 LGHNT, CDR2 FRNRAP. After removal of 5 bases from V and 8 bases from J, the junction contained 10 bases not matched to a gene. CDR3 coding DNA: TGTGCTAGTGGTCCCAATGGAGTAGCGGGGGATGAGCAGTTCTTC. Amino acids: CASGPNGVAGDEQFF. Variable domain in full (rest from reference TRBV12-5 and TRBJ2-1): DARVTQTPRHKVTEMGQEVTMRCQPILGHNTVFWYRQTMMQGLELLAYFRNRAPLDDSGMPKDRFSAEMPDATLATLKIQPSEPRDSAVYFCASGPNGVAGDEQFFGPGTRLTVL.

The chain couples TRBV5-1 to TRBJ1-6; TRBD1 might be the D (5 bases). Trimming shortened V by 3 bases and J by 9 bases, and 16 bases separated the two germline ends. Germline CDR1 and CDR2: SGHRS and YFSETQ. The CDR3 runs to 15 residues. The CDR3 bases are TGCGCCAGCAGCTCGGACACAAGACGTGGTTCACCCCTCCACTTT. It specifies CASSSDTRRGSPLHF.

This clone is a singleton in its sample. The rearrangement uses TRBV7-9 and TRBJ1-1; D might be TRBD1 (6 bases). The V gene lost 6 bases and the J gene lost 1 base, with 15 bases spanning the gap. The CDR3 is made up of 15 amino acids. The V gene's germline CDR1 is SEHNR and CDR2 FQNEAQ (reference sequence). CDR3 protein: CASSSPGATNTEAFF. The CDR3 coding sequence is TGTGCCAGCAGTTCTCCAGGGGCAACGAACACTGAAGCTTTCTTT. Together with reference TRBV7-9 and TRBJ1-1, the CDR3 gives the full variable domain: DTGVSQNPRHKITKRGQNVTFRCDPISEHNRLYWYRQTLGQGPEFLTYFQNEAQLEKSRLLSDRFSAERPKGSFSTLEIQRTEQGDSAMYLCASSSPGATNTEAFFGQGTRLTVV.

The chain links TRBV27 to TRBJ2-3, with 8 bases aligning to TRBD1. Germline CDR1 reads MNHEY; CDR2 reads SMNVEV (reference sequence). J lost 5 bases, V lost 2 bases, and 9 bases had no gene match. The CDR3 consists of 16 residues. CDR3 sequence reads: CASSLIPGGLRDTQYF. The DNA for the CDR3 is TGTGCCAGCAGTTTAATCCCAGGGGGCCTTCGAGATACGCAGTATTTT.

For the CDR3, the DNA is TGCGCCAGCAGCTTGGCTCTAGTAGGGGGGGTCGACGAGCAGTACTTC. Protein product: CASSLALVGGVDEQYF. The rearrangement links TRBV5-1 to TRBJ2-7, with D perhaps TRBD2 (7 bases). Trimming left V 0 bases short and J 5 bases short, with 18 bases between. This CDR3 has 16 residues. In germline, CDR1 is SGHRS, CDR2 YFSETQ.

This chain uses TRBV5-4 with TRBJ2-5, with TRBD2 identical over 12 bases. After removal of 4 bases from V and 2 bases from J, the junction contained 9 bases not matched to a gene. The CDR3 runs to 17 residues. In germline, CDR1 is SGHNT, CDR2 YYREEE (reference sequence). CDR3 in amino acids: CASSPGLAGLPQETQYF. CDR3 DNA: TGTGCCAGCAGCCCTGGACTAGCGGGGCTCCCGCAAGAGACCCAGTACTTC. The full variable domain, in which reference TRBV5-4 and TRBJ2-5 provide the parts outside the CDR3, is ETGVTQSPTHLIKTRGQQVTLRCSSQSGHNTVSWYQQALGQGPQFIFQYYREEENGRGNFPPRFSGLQFPNYSSELNVNALELDDSALYLCASSPGLAGLPQETQYFGPGTRLLVL.

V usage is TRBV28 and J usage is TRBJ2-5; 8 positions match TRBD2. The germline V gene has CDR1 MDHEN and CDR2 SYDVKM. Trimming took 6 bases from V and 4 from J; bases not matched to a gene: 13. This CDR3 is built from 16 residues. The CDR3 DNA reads TGTGCCAGCAGGGCCGGGCATAATAGCGGGATAGAGACCCAGTACTTC. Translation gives CASRAGHNSGIETQYF.

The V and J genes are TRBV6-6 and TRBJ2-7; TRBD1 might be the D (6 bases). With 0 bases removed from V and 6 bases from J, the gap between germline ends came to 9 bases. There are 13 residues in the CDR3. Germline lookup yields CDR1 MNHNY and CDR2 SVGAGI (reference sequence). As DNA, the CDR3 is TGTGCCAGCAGTTACTCGATCAGGGGCGAGCAGTACTTC. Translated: CASSYSIRGEQYF.

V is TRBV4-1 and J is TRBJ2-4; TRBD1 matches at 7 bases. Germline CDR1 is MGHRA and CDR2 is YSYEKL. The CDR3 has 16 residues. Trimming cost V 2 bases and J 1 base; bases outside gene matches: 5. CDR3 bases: TGCGCCAGCAGCCAAATGAGGGGGCGGGCCAAAAACATTCAGTACTTC. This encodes CASSQMRGRAKNIQYF.

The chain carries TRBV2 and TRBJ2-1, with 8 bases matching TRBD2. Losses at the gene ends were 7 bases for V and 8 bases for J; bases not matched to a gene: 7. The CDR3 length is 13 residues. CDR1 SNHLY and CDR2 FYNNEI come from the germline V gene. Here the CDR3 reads CASTGGGNYEQFF. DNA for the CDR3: TGTGCCAGCACTGGCGGGGGGAACTATGAGCAGTTCTTC.

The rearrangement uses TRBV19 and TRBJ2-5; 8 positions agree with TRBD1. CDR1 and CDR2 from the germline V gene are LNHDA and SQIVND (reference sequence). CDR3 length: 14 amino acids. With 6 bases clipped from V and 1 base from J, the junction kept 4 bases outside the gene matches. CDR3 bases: TGTGCCAGTAGGCCCACAGGGGGCCAAGAGACCCAGTACTTC. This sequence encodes CASRPTGGQETQYF.

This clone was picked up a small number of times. CDR3 coding DNA: TGTGCCATCAGGGGGACAGGGGAGACCCAGTACTTC. Translated: CAIRGTGETQYF. The chain carries TRBV10-3 and TRBJ2-5; 9 bases agree with TRBD1. Trimming removed 6 bases from V and 5 bases from J; junction bases left unmatched: 1. Germline V gene data show CDR1 as ENHRY and CDR2 as SYGVKD. The CDR3 covers 12 residues.

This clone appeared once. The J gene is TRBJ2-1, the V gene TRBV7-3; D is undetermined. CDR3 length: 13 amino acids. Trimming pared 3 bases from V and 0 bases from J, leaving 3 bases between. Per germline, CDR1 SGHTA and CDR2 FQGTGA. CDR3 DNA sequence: TGTGCCAGCAGCTTCGTCTCCTACAATGAGCAGTTCTTC. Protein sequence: CASSFVSYNEQFF.

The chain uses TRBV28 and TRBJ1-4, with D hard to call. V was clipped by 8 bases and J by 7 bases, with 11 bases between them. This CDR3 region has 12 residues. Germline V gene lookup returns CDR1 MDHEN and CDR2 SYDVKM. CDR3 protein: CASGSGPEKLFF. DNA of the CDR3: TGTGCCAGCGGCAGCGGGCCTGAAAAACTGTTTTTT.

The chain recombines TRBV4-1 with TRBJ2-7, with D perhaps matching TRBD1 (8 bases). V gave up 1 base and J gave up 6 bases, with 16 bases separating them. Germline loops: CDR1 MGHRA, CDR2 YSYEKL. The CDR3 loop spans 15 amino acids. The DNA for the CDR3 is TGCGCCAGCAGCCAAGTCCCGGACAGGGAGGGCGAGCAGTACTTC. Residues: CASSQVPDREGEQYF.

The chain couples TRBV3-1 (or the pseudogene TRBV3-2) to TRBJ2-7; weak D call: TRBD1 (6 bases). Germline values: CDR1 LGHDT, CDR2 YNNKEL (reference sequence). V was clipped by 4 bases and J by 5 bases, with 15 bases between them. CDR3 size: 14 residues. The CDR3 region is CASSPRTVPHEQYF. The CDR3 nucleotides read TGTGCCAGCAGCCCCCGGACAGTGCCCCACGAGCAGTACTTC.

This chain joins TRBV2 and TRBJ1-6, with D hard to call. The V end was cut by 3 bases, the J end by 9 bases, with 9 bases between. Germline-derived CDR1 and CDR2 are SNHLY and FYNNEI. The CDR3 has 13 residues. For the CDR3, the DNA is TGTGCCAGCAGTGAGGGGAGAGTTTCACCCCTCCACTTT. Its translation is CASSEGRVSPLHF.

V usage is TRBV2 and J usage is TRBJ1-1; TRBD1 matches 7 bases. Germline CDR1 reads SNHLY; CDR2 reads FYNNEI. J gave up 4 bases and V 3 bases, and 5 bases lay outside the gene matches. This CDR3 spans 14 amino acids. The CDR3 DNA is TGTGCCAGCAGTGAGAATAGGGGGCGCACTGAAGCTTTCTTT. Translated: CASSENRGRTEAFF.

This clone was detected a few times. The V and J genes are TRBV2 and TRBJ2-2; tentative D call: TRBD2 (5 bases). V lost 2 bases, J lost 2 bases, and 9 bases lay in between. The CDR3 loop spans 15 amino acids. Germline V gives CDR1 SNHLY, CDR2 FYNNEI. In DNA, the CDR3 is TGTGCCAGCAGTGAATCCGGGGTTAACACCGGGGAGCTGTTTTTT. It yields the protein CASSESGVNTGELFF.

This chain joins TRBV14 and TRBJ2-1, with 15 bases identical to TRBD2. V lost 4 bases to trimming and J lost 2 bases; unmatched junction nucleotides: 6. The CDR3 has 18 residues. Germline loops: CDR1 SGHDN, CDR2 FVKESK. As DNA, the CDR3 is TGTGCCAGCAGCCGAGGGACTAGCGGGAGGATCCCCTACAATGAGCAGTTCTTC. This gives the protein CASSRGTSGRIPYNEQFF.

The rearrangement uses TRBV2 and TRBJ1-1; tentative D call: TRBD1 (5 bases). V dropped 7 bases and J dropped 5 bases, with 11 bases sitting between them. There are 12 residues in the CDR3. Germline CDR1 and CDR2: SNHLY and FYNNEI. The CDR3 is CASNSRGTEAFF. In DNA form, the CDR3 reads TGTGCCAGCAACTCAAGGGGAACTGAAGCTTTCTTT.

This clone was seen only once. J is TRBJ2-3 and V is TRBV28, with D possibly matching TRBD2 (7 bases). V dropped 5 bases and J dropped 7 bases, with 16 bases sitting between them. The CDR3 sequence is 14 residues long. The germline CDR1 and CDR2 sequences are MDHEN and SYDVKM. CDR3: CASSPWRGGNTQYF. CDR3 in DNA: TGTGCCAGCAGTCCGTGGAGGGGGGGCAATACGCAGTATTTT. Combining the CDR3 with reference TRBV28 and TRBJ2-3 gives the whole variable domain DVKVTQSSRYLVKRTGEKVFLECVQDMDHENMFWYRQDPGLGLRLIYFSYDVKMKEKGDIPEGYSVSREKKERFSLILESASTNQTSMYLCASSPWRGGNTQYFGPGTRLTVL.

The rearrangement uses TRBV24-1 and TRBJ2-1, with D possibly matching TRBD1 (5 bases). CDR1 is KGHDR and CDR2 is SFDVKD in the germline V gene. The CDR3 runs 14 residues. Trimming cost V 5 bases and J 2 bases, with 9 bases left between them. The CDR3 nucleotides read TGTGCCACCAGTGGGACGGACACCTACAATGAGCAGTTCTTC. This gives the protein CATSGTDTYNEQFF.

The CDR3 DNA follows: TGTGCCACCAGTGAGGGGGGACAGGGAGGATCTGGAAACACCATATATTTT. Translated, it gives CATSEGGQGGSGNTIYF. The chain combines TRBV24-1 with TRBJ1-3; TRBD1 matches 9 bases. Trimming took 4 bases from V and 1 from J; bases not matched to a gene: 7. The germline V gene has CDR1 KGHDR and CDR2 SFDVKD. The CDR3 loop spans 17 amino acids.

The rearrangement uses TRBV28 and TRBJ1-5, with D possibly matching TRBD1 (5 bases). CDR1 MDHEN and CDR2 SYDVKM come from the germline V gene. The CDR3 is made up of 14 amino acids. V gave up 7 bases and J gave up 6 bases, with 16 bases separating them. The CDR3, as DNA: TGTGCCAGCAACTCCGGGGGGGGGATTCAGCCCCAGCATTTT. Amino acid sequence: CASNSGGGIQPQHF. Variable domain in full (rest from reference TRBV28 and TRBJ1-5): DVKVTQSSRYLVKRTGEKVFLECVQDMDHENMFWYRQDPGLGLRLIYFSYDVKMKEKGDIPEGYSVSREKKERFSLILESASTNQTSMYLCASNSGGGIQPQHFGDGTRLSIL.

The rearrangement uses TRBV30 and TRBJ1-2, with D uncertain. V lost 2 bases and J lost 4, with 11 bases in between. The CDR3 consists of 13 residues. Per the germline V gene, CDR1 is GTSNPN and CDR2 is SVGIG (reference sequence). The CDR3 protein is CAWSSTVFYGYTF. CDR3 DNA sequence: TGTGCCTGGAGTTCTACAGTATTCTATGGCTACACCTTC.

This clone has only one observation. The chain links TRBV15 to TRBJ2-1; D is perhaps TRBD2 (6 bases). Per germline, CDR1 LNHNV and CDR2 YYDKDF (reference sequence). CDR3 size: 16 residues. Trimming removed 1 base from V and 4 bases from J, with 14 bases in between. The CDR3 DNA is TGTGCCACCAGCAGAGCAAAAGGACTATCTTACAATGAGCAGTTCTTC. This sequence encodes CATSRAKGLSYNEQFF.